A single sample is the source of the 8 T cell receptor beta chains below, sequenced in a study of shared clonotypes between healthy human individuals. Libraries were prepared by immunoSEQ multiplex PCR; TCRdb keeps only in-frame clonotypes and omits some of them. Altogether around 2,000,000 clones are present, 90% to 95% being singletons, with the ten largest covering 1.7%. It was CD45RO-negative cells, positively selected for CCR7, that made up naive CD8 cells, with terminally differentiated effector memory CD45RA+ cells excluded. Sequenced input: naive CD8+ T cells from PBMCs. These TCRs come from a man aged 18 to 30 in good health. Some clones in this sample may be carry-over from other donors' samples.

The CDR3 DNA reads TGTGCCAGCAGCTCCCGTAGCGGGAGGGACGAGCAGTACTTC. Protein product: CASSSRSGRDEQYF. The J gene is TRBJ2-7, the V gene TRBV7-2, with 11 nucleotides matching TRBD2. Germline loops: CDR1 SGHTA, CDR2 FQGNSA. V lost 4 bases to trimming and J lost 5 bases; unmatched junction nucleotides: 4. The CDR3 spans 14 residues.

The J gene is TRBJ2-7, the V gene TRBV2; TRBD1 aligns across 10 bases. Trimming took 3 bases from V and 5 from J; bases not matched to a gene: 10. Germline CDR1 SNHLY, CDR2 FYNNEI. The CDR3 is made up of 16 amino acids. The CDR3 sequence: CASSEDAGDRGHEQYF. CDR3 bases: TGTGCCAGCAGTGAGGACGCGGGGGACAGGGGCCACGAGCAGTACTTC. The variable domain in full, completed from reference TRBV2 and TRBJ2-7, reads EPEVTQTPSHQVTQMGQEVILRCVPISNHLYFYWYRQILGQKVEFLVSFYNNEISEKSEIFDDQFSVERPDGSNFTLKIRSTKLEDSAMYFCASSEDAGDRGHEQYFGPGTRLTVT.

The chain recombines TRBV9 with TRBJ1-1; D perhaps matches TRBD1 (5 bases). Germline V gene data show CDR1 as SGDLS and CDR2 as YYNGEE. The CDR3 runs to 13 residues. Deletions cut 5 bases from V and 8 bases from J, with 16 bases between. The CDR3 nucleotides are TGTGCCAGCAGTCGAGGGGATAGGGAGGAAGCTTTCTTT. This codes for CASSRGDREEAFF. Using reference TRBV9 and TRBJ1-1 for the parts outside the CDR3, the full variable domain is DSGVTQTPKHLITATGQRVTLRCSPRSGDLSVYWYQQSLDQGLQFLIQYYNGEERAKGNILERFSAQQFPDLHSELNLSSLELGDSALYFCASSRGDREEAFFGQGTRLTVV.

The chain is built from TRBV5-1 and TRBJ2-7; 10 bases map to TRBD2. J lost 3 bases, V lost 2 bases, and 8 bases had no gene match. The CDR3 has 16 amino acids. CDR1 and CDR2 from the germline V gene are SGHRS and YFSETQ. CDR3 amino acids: CASSFDAGTSVYEQYF. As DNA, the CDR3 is TGCGCCAGCAGCTTTGACGCCGGGACTAGCGTCTACGAGCAGTACTTC. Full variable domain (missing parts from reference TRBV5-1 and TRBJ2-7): KAGVTQTPRYLIKTRGQQVTLSCSPISGHRSVSWYQQTPGQGLQFLFEYFSETQRNKGNFPGRFSGRQFSNSRSEMNVSTLELGDSALYLCASSFDAGTSVYEQYFGPGTRLTVT.

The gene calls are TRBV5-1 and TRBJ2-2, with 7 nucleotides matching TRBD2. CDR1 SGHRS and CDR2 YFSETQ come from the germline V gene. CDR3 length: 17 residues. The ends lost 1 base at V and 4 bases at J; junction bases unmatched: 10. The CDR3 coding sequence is TGCGCCAGCAGCTTGAGGTCGTGGGAGGGCCCCACCGGGGAGCTGTTTTTT. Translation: CASSLRSWEGPTGELFF.

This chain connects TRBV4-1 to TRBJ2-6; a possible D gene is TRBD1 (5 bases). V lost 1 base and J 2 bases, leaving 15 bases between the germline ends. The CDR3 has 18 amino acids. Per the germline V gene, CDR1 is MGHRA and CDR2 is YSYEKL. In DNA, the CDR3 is TGCGCCAGCAGCCAAGTAGGGATCAGGGTAACTGGGGCCAACGTCCTGACTTTC. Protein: CASSQVGIRVTGANVLTF.

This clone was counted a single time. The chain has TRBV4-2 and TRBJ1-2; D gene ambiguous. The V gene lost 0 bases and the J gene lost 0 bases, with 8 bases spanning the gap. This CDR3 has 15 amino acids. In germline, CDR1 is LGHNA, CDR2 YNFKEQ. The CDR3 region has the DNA TGTGCCAGCAGCCAAGAAAGCGCTCCTAACTATGGCTACACCTTC. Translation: CASSQESAPNYGYTF.

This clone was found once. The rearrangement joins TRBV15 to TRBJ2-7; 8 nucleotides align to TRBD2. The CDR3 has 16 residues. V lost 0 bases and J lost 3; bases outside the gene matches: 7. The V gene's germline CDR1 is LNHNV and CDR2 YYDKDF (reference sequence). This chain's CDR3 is CATSRDQAGVNYEQYF. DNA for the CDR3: TGTGCCACCAGCAGAGATCAAGCGGGAGTAAACTACGAGCAGTACTTC.